The 25 T cell receptor beta chains presented below share a single source sample, sequenced in a study of CD8+ T cells in alopecia areata. Treatment: oral pan-JAK inhibitor, 5-10 mg twice daily. Extraction and reverse transcription of RNA yielded cDNA as the sequencing template. Sequencing was performed with immunoSEQ multiplex PCR; in TCRdb, only in-frame clones are kept and a portion is missing. Of around 100,000 clones listed, around 71% are singletons. Sequencing was performed on CD8+ T cells sorted from blood, taken between weeks 43 and 45, from a patient treated with tofacitinib. The receptors derive from a human donor with alopecia areata.

The chain combines TRBV29-1 with TRBJ2-7; 7 nucleotides agree with TRBD1. V was clipped by 6 bases and J by 4 bases; unmatched bases: 9. This CDR3 has 13 residues. CDR1 and CDR2 (germline): SQVTM, ANQGSEA. The CDR3 loop reads CSVLPTGTYEQYF. For the CDR3, the DNA is TGCAGCGTCCTTCCGACAGGGACGTACGAGCAGTACTTC.

This clone occurred once. The chain combines TRBV6-5 with TRBJ2-2; 9 positions match TRBD1. The germline gives CDR1 MNHEY, CDR2 SVGAGI. V was clipped by 2 bases and J by 6 bases; unmatched bases: 7. There are 16 residues in the CDR3. CDR3 sequence (DNA): TGTGCCAGCAGTTACCAGACAGGGGGACGGCCCGGGGAGCTGTTTTTT. Its translation: CASSYQTGGRPGELFF.

The V call is TRBV4-3, the J call TRBJ1-1; TRBD1 matches 9 bases. The germline CDR1 and CDR2 sequences are LGHNA and YSLEER. The CDR3 runs to 16 residues. Trimming at V came to 5 bases and at J to 6 bases, leaving 13 bases not matched to a gene. CDR3 residues: CASSGTDRGGSAEAFF. CDR3 sequence (DNA): TGCGCCAGCAGCGGGACAGACAGGGGGGGAAGCGCTGAAGCTTTCTTT.

Regarding this clone: The sample contains more than one DNA sequence encoding this CDR3. The V gene is TRBV29-1, the J gene TRBJ2-7; D might be TRBD1 or TRBD2, each matching 5 bases. V lost 5 bases to trimming and J lost 3 bases, with 17 bases between them. This CDR3 has 14 amino acids. Germline V gene data show CDR1 as SQVTM and CDR2 as ANQGSEA. CDR3 amino acids: CSVTAGTDGYEQYF. The CDR3 coding sequence is TGCAGCGTTACCGCAGGGACCGATGGCTACGAGCAGTACTTC.

For this clone: Other DNA sequences in the same sample also yield this CDR3. The genes are TRBV9 and TRBJ1-1; D call uncertain. Germline V gives CDR1 SGDLS, CDR2 YYNGEE. The CDR3 extends over 13 amino acids. Trimming stripped 0 bases from V and 1 base from J, with 4 bases between. CDR3 coding DNA: TGTGCCAGCAGCGTAGAGGGGAACACTGAAGCTTTCTTT. Its protein is CASSVEGNTEAFF.

The rearrangement links TRBV25-1 to TRBJ1-5; tentative D call: TRBD1 (5 bases). Trimming pared 1 base from V and 6 bases from J, leaving 10 bases between. The germline V gene has CDR1 MGHDK and CDR2 SYGVNS. The CDR3 has 14 amino acids. In DNA form, the CDR3 reads TGTGCCAGCAGTGAATTAGGGGATGGTCAGCCCCAGCATTTT. Encoded protein: CASSELGDGQPQHF.

The chain joins TRBV30 to TRBJ2-1; 10 bases align to TRBD1. From germline, CDR1 is GTSNPN and CDR2 SVGIG (reference sequence). J gave up 9 bases and V 2 bases, and 10 bases lay outside the gene matches. The CDR3 has 15 amino acids. The CDR3 is CAWSPTGTGAGEQFF. The DNA of the CDR3 is TGTGCCTGGAGTCCGACCGGGACAGGGGCCGGTGAGCAGTTCTTC.

A few counts support this clone. The rearrangement links TRBV25-1 to TRBJ1-6, with 9 bases that match TRBD1. The ends lost 0 bases at V and 7 bases at J; junction bases unmatched: 7. The V gene's germline CDR1 is MGHDK and CDR2 SYGVNS. The length of the CDR3 is 17 residues. This CDR3 is CASSEYGDRVSNSPLHF. In nucleotides, the CDR3 is TGTGCCAGCAGTGAATATGGGGACAGGGTCTCCAATTCACCCCTCCACTTT.

The genes are TRBV19 and TRBJ1-6, with D possibly matching TRBD1 (5 bases). V gave up 0 bases and J gave up 7 bases, with 7 bases separating them. Per the germline V gene, CDR1 is LNHDA and CDR2 is SQIVND (reference sequence). This CDR3 is built from 14 residues. CDR3 nucleotide sequence: TGTGCCAGTAGTATAGATGCAGGGAATTCACCCCTCCACTTT. Amino acid sequence: CASSIDAGNSPLHF.

V and J are TRBV30 and TRBJ2-1, with D uncertain. CDR1 GTSNPN and CDR2 SVGIG come from the germline V gene (reference sequence). This CDR3 has 11 residues. Trimming took 3 bases from V and 3 from J, leaving 3 bases between them. CDR3 protein: CAWRDYNEQFF. The CDR3 nucleotides are TGTGCCTGGAGGGACTACAATGAGCAGTTCTTC.

The V and J genes are TRBV29-1 and TRBJ2-7, with unresolved D. The V gene's germline CDR1 is SQVTM and CDR2 ANQGSEA. The germline V and J ends were trimmed by 4 bases and 0 bases, with 16 bases remaining between them. This CDR3 has 15 residues. In DNA form, the CDR3 reads TGCAGCGTTGTCCCCCCCCACACGAGCTCCTACGAGCAGTACTTC. This gives the protein CSVVPPHTSSYEQYF.

The genes are TRBV11-3 and TRBJ2-7; D gene ambiguous. This CDR3 is built from 14 residues. The V end was cut by 8 bases, the J end by 3 bases, with 17 bases between. Germline V gene data show CDR1 as SGHNT and CDR2 as YENEEA. Here the CDR3 DNA reads TGTGCCAGCGGACCGCGTTTGTCGAACTACGAGCAGTACTTC. Amino acid sequence: CASGPRLSNYEQYF.

This sequence joins TRBV2 and TRBJ1-5; no firm D call. There are 16 residues in the CDR3. Trimming shortened V by 3 bases and J by 2 bases, and 14 bases separated the two germline ends. CDR1 and CDR2 from the germline V gene are SNHLY and FYNNEI. DNA of the CDR3: TGTGCCAGCAGTGATGTAAGAGTCTTAGGCAATCAGCCCCAGCATTTT. Translating it yields CASSDVRVLGNQPQHF. Drawing the rest from reference TRBV2 and TRBJ1-5, the complete variable domain is EPEVTQTPSHQVTQMGQEVILRCVPISNHLYFYWYRQILGQKVEFLVSFYNNEISEKSEIFDDQFSVERPDGSNFTLKIRSTKLEDSAMYFCASSDVRVLGNQPQHFGDGTRLSIL.

J is TRBJ2-3 and V is TRBV14; no clear D. Trimming left V 5 bases short and J 7 bases short, with 19 bases between. CDR1 is SGHDN, CDR2 FVKESK, per germline. CDR3 length: 15 amino acids. The CDR3 spells CASSSDRADRNTQYF. The CDR3 bases are TGTGCCAGCAGCTCGGACCGGGCGGATCGGAATACGCAGTATTTT.

V usage is TRBV27 and J usage is TRBJ1-1; D ambiguous. The CDR3 loop spans 13 amino acids. Germline CDR1 and CDR2: MNHEY and SMNVEV (reference sequence). V was clipped by 7 bases and J by 1 base, with 10 bases between them. The CDR3 DNA sequence: TGTGCCAGCAATACGCCCGGGAACACTGAAGCTTTCTTT. This codes for CASNTPGNTEAFF.

The genes are TRBV5-6 and TRBJ1-5; no clear D. Germline values: CDR1 SGHDT, CDR2 YYEEEE. The V gene lost 1 base and the J gene lost 2 bases, with 10 bases spanning the gap. This CDR3 comprises 15 residues. In DNA, the CDR3 is TGTGCCAGCAGCTTGTCAGATAGGGGCAATCAGCCCCAGCATTTT. This sequence encodes CASSLSDRGNQPQHF.

This clone is a singleton in its sample. This chain connects TRBV30 to TRBJ2-7; possibly TRBD2 for D (5 bases). Trimming removed 3 bases at V and 5 bases at J, with 14 bases between. Germline lookup yields CDR1 GTSNPN and CDR2 SVGIG (reference sequence). This CDR3 has 13 residues. The CDR3 region has the DNA TGTGCCTGGAGCATGGGAGTTAGGGACGAGCAGTACTTC. Its protein is CAWSMGVRDEQYF.

The chain joins TRBV27 to TRBJ1-2; D might be TRBD1 (6 bases). There are 15 residues in the CDR3. The V gene's germline CDR1 is MNHEY and CDR2 SMNVEV (reference sequence). V lost 5 bases to trimming and J lost 2 bases, with 15 bases between them. Here the CDR3 reads CASSGTGFPNYGYTF. CDR3 sequence (DNA): TGTGCCAGCAGTGGAACAGGGTTCCCAAACTATGGCTACACCTTC.

The chain has TRBV2 and TRBJ2-5; D is uncertain. This CDR3 comprises 15 residues. Looked up from germline, CDR1 is SNHLY and CDR2 is FYNNEI. Trimming pared 0 bases from V and 2 bases from J, leaving 10 bases between. CDR3 DNA: TGTGCCAGCAGTGAAGCTGGTCAGAGACAAGAGACCCAGTACTTC. It encodes CASSEAGQRQETQYF.

This clone showed up just a few times. The CDR3 sequence: CASSLGAGYEKLFF. CDR3 in DNA: TGTGCCAGCAGCTTAGGGGCAGGGTACGAAAAACTGTTTTTT. This sequence joins TRBV7-2 and TRBJ1-4; tentatively, D is TRBD1 (5 bases). This CDR3 contains 14 residues. Per germline, CDR1 SGHTA and CDR2 FQGNSA. With 1 base removed from V and 8 bases from J, the gap between germline ends came to 11 bases. Drawing the rest from reference TRBV7-2 and TRBJ1-4, the complete variable domain is GAGVSQSPSNKVTEKGKDVELRCDPISGHTALYWYRQSLGQGLEFLIYFQGNSAPDKSGLPSDRFSAERTGGSVSTLTIQRTQQEDSAVYLCASSLGAGYEKLFFGSGTQLSVL.

V gene TRBV13 combines with J gene TRBJ2-3; D gene unclear. The ends were cut back, 6 bases at V and 1 base at J, with 5 bases in the middle. This CDR3 is 12 amino acids long. The germline V gene has CDR1 PRHDT and CDR2 FYEKMQ (reference sequence). CDR3 residues: CASRHRTDTQYF. CDR3 in DNA: TGTGCCAGCAGACATCGCACAGATACGCAGTATTTT.

The chain links TRBV5-1 to TRBJ2-1; 9 bases fit TRBD2. Trimming took 0 bases from V and 5 from J; bases not matched to a gene: 3. CDR3 size: 15 residues. Germline V gives CDR1 SGHRS, CDR2 YFSETQ. This chain's CDR3 is CASSLGLAGNNEQFF. The CDR3 nucleotides read TGCGCCAGCAGCTTGGGGCTAGCGGGGAACAATGAGCAGTTCTTC.

The chain uses TRBV7-9 and TRBJ2-3; 8 bases line up with TRBD1. The V and J ends lost 5 bases and 3 bases, in that order; junction bases with no gene match: 7. From germline, CDR1 is SEHNR and CDR2 FQNEAQ (reference sequence). This CDR3 is built from 15 residues. CDR3 sequence reads: CASSAPGGRTDTQYF. The CDR3 coding sequence is TGTGCCAGCAGCGCACCAGGGGGCCGGACAGATACGCAGTATTTT.

The chain couples TRBV27 to TRBJ2-5, with a weak D call TRBD1 (6 bases). Trimming took off 3 bases at V and 4 bases at J, with 12 bases between the two ends. Germline CDR1 is MNHEY and CDR2 is SMNVEV (reference sequence). The CDR3 contains 14 residues. DNA for the CDR3: TGTGCCAGCAGTTTCCAGGGGAAGAGAGAGACCCAGTACTTC. This translates into CASSFQGKRETQYF.

V and J are TRBV29-1 and TRBJ1-2; TRBD1 matches 8 bases. The CDR3 runs to 13 residues. Trimming at V came to 3 bases and at J to 6 bases, leaving 6 bases not matched to a gene. In germline, CDR1 is SQVTM, CDR2 ANQGSEA. The CDR3 region has the DNA TGCAGCGTTGACCCCGGACAGGGAAATGGCTACACCTTC. It specifies CSVDPGQGNGYTF.